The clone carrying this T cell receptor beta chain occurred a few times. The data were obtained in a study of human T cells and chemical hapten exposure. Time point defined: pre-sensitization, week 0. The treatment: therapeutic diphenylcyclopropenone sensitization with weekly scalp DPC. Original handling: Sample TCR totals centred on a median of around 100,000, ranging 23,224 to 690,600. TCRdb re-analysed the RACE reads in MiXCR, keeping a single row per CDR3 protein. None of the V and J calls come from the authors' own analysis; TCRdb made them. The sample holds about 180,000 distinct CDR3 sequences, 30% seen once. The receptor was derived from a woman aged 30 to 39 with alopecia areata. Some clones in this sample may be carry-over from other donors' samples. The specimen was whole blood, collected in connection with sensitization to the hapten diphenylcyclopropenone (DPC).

The CDR3 sequence is CASTPTRDSPLHF. DNA for the CDR3: TGTGCCAGCACCCCGACCAGGGATTCACCCCTCCACTTT. The rearrangement uses TRBV11-2 and TRBJ1-6, with D possibly TRBD1 on 5 matching bases. Trimming took off 7 bases at V and 8 bases at J, with 12 bases between the two ends. The germline V gene has CDR1 SGHAT and CDR2 FQNNGV. The CDR3 extends over 13 amino acids.